The clone carrying this TCR beta chain was counted ten times or more. TCRdb re-analysed the 5' RACE reads in MiXCR, keeping a single row per CDR3 protein. This table has about 130,000 distinct CDR3 sequences, about 8.4% appearing once. From germline, CDR1 is MNHEY and CDR2 SVGAGI. Trimming took 6 bases from V and 6 from J, leaving 13 bases between them. The CDR3 loop spans 13 amino acids. The data are from a study of T cells after yellow fever vaccination. The clonotype comes from a young man who received the YFV17D yellow fever vaccine. The material was CD8+ T cells sorted from PBMCs, obtained on the day of the yellow fever booster vaccination. This chain joins TRBV6-5 and TRBJ2-3; maybe TRBD2 (5 bases). This chain's CDR3 is CASRNREGDTQYF. CDR3 DNA sequence: TGTGCCAGCAGAAACCGGGAAGGCGATACGCAGTATTTT.